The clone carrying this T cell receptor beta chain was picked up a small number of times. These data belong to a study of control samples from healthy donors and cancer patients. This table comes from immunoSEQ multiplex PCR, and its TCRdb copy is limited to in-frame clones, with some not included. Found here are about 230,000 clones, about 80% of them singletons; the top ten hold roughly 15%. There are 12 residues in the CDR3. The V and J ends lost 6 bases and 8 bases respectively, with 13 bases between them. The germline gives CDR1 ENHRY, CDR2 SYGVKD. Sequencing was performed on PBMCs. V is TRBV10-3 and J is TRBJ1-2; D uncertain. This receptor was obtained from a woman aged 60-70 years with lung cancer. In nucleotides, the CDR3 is TGTGCCATCAGGAGCCTCCTTACCGGCTACACCTTC. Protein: CAIRSLLTGYTF.